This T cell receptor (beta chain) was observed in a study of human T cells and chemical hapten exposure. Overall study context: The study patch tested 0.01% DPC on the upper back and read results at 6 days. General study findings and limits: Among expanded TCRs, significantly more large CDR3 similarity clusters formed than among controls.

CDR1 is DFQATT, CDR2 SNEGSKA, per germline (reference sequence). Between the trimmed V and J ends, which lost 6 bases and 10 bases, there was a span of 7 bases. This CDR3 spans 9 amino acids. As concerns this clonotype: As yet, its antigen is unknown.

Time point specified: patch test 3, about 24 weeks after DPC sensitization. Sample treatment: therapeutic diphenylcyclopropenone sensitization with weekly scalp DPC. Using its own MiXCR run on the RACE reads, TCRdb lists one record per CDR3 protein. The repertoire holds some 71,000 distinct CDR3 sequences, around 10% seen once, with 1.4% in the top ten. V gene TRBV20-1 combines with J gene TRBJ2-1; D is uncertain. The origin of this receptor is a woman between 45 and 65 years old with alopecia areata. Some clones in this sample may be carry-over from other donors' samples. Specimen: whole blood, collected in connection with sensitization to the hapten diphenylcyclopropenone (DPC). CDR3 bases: TGCAGTGCGGGATTAGAGCAGTTCTTC. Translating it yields CSAGLEQFF.